This T cell receptor (beta chain) was observed in a study of T cells in narcolepsy. Germline assignment: CDR1 SGHRS and CDR2 YFSETQ. The V end lost 4 bases, the J end lost 2 bases, and 6 bases lay between the germline ends. CDR3 length: 12 residues. The data were produced by immunoSEQ multiplex PCR, yet TCRdb's version contains in-frame clones alone and is incomplete. This sample has about 30,000 clones; about 80% occur once, and the top ten carry about 0.84%. Study-level findings and limits: Blood of same and different patients, but not healthy controls, reportedly held recurring autoreactive clonotypes. HCRT-specific and TRIB2-specific autoreactive clonotypes appeared among same-patient CSF and blood CD4+ clonotypes.

About this clone: Its antigen remains unknown.

The receptor was isolated from a human donor with narcolepsy. This rearrangement joins TRBV5-1 to TRBJ2-5; D is uncertain. The specimen sequenced was CD45RA- memory CD4+ T cells from PBMCs. In nucleotides, the CDR3 is TGCGCCAGCAGCGAGGTACAAGAGACCCAGTACTTC. The encoded protein is CASSEVQETQYF. The variable domain in full, with the rest retrieved from reference TRBV5-1 and TRBJ2-5, is KAGVTQTPRYLIKTRGQQVTLSCSPISGHRSVSWYQQTPGQGLQFLFEYFSETQRNKGNFPGRFSGRQFSNSRSEMNVSTLELGDSALYLCASSEVQETQYFGPGTRLLVL.